The clone carrying this TCR beta chain was counted ten times or more. Its specificity is not known. It was template switching that added a universal primer site, and there were unique molecular identifiers on the cDNA. From the 5' RACE reads, TCRdb called clonotypes with MiXCR, one entry per CDR3 protein. This sample yields a few hundred thousand distinct CDR3 sequences, of which approximately 8.7% are seen a single time; around 8.6% belongs to the top ten. This entry belongs to a study of identical twins. Findings of the study overall: Analyses of zero insertions could be partly confounded by invariant MAIT and iNKT cells. Low generation-probability sequences were in excess among twin-shared out-of-frame alpha sequences. Models predicted too little out-of-frame TCR alpha sharing in monozygotic twins.

Trimming cost V 7 bases and J 9 bases, with 16 bases left between them. Germline V gives CDR1 ENHRY, CDR2 SYGVKD. The CDR3 is 13 residues long. The receptor was derived from a woman aged 50 to 60 in good health. This sequence joins TRBV10-3 and TRBJ2-1; D is uncertain. The sequenced sample consisted of naive T cells sorted from blood. CDR3 DNA sequence: TGTGCCATCACGAACGGGTATAGTGCTGAGCAGTTCTTC. Translated: CAITNGYSAEQFF.